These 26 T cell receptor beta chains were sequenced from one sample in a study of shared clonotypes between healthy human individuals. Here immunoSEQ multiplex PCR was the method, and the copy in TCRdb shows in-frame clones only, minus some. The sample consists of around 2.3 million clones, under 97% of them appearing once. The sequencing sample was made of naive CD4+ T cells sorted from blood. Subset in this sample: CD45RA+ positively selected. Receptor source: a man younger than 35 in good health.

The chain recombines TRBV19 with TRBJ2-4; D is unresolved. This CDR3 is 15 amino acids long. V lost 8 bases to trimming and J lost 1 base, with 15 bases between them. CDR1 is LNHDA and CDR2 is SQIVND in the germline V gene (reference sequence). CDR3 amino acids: CASGPSDWAKNIQYF. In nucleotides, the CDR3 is TGTGCCAGTGGCCCCAGTGACTGGGCCAAAAACATTCAGTACTTC.

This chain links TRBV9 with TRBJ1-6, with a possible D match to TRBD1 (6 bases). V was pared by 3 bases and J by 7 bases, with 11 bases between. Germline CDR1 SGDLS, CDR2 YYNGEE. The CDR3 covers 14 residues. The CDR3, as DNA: TGTGCCAGCAGCGAGAACAGGGTAAATTCACCCCTCCACTTT. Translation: CASSENRVNSPLHF.

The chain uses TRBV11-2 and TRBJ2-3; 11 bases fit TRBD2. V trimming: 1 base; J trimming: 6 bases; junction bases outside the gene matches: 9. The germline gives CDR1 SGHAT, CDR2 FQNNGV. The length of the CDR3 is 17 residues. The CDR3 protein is CASSLALSGRAGDTQYF. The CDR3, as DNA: TGTGCCAGCAGCTTAGCCCTTAGCGGGAGGGCAGGTGATACGCAGTATTTT.

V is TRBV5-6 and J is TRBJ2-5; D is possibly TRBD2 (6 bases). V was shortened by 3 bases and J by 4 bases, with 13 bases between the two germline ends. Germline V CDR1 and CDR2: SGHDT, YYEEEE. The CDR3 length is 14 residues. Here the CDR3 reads CASSWGLASETQYF. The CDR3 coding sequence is TGTGCCAGCAGCTGGGGACTGGCCTCAGAGACCCAGTACTTC.

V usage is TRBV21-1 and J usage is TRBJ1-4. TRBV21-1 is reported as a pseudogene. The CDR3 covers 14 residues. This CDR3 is CASSSPGALEKLFF. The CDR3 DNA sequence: TGTGCCAGCAGCTCCCCGGGGGCGCTTGAAAAACTGTTTTTT.

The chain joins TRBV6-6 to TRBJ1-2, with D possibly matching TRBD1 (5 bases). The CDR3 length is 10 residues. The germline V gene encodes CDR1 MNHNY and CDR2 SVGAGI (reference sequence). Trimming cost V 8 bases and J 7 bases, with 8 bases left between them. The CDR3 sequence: CASGTSGYTF. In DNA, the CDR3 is TGTGCCAGCGGGACCTCTGGCTACACCTTC.

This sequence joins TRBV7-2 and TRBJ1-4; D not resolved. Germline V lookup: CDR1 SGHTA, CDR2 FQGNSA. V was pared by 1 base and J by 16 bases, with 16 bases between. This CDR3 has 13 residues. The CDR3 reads CASSLGEHGSQFF. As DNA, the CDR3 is TGTGCCAGCAGCTTAGGGGAACACGGAAGTCAGTTTTTT.

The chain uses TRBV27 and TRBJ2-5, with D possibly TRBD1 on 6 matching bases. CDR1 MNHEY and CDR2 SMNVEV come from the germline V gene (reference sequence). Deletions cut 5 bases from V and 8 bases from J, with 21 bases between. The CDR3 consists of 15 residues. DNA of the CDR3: TGTGCCAGCAGTCGCCGGGCAGGGGACCGATCTACCCAGTACTTC. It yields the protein CASSRRAGDRSTQYF.

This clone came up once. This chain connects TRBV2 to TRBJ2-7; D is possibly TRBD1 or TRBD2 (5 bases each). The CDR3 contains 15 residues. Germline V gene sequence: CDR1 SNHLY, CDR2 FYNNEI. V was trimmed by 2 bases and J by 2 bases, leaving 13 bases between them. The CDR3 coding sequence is TGTGCCAGCAGTGAATTCGGGGTGGGGGCCTACGAGCAGTACTTC. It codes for CASSEFGVGAYEQYF. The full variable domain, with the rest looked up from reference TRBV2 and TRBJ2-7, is EPEVTQTPSHQVTQMGQEVILRCVPISNHLYFYWYRQILGQKVEFLVSFYNNEISEKSEIFDDQFSVERPDGSNFTLKIRSTKLEDSAMYFCASSEFGVGAYEQYFGPGTRLTVT.

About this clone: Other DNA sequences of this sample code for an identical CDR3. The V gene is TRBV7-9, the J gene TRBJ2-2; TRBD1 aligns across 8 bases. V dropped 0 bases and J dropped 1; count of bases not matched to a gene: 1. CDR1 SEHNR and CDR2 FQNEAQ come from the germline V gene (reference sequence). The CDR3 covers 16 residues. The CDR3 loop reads CASSLAGTGNTGELFF. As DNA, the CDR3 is TGTGCCAGCAGCTTAGCCGGGACAGGGAACACCGGGGAGCTGTTTTTT.

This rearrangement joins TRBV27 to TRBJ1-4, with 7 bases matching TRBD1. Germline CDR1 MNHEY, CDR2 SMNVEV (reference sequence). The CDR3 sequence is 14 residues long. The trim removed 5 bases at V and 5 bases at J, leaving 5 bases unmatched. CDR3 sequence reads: CASSLGTANEKLFF. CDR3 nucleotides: TGTGCCAGCAGTCTCGGGACAGCCAATGAAAAACTGTTTTTT.

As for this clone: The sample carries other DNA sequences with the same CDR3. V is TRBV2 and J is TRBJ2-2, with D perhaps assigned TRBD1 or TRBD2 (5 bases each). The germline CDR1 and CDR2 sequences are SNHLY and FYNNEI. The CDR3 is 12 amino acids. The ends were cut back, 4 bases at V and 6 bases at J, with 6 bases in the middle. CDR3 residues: CASSVGAGELFF. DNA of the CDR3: TGTGCCAGCAGTGTGGGGGCCGGGGAGCTGTTTTTT.

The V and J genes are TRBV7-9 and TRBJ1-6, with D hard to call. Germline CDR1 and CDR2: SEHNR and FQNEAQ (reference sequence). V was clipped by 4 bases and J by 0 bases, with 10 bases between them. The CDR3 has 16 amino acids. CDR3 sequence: CASSSVGSSYNSPLHF. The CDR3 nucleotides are TGTGCCAGCAGCTCCGTGGGGAGCTCCTATAATTCACCCCTCCACTTT.

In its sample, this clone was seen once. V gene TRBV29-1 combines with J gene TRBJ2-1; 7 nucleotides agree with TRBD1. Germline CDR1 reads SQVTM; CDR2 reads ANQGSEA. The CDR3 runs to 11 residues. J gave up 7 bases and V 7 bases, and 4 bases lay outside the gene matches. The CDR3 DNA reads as TGCAGCGCTGGACAGGTGAATGAGCAGTTCTTC. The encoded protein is CSAGQVNEQFF.

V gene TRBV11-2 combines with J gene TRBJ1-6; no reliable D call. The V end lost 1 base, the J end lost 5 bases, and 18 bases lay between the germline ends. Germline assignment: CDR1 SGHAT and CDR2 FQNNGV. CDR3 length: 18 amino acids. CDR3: CASSLGGLRALNNSPLHF. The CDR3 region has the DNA TGTGCCAGCAGCTTAGGGGGTTTACGGGCGCTGAATAATTCACCCCTCCACTTT.

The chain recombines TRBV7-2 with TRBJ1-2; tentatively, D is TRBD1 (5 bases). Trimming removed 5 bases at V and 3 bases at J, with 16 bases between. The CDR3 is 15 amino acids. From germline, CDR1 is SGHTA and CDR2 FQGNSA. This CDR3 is CASSIARGNYYGYTF. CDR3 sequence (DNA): TGTGCCAGCAGCATCGCGCGGGGGAATTACTATGGCTACACCTTC.

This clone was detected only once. The DNA for the CDR3 is TGTGCCAGCAGCTCCGACAGGGCTTCACCCCTCCACTTT. Protein sequence: CASSSDRASPLHF. The chain has TRBV5-4 and TRBJ1-6; 7 bases map to TRBD1. CDR3 length equals 13 residues. The junction had 3 bases not matched to a gene; V was cut back by 3 bases and J by 9 bases. CDR1 SGHNT and CDR2 YYREEE come from the germline V gene (reference sequence).

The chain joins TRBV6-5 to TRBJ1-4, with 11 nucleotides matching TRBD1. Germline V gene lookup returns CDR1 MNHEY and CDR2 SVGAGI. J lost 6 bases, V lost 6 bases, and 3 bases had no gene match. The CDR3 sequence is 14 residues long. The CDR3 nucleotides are TGTGCCAGCAGCGGGGACAGGGGGTATGAAAAACTGTTTTTT. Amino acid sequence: CASSGDRGYEKLFF.

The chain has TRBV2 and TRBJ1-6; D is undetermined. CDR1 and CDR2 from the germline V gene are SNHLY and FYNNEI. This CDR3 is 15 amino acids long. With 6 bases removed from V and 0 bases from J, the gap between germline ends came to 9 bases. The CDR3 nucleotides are TGTGCCAGCAGCCTTGAGAGCTCCTATAATTCACCCCTCCACTTT. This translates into CASSLESSYNSPLHF.

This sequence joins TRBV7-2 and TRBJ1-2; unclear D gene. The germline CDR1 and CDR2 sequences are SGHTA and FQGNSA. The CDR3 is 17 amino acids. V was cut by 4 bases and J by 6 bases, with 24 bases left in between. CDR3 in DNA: TGTGCCAGCAGCTCGGGAGGCCTACGGATTCCCGACGATGGCTACACCTTC. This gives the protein CASSSGGLRIPDDGYTF.

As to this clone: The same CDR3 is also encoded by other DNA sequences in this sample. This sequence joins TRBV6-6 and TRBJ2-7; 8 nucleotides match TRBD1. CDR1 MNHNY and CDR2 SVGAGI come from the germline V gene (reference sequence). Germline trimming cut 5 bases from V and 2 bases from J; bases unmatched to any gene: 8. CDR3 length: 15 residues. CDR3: CASSPPGTGTYEQYF. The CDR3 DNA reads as TGTGCCAGCAGTCCTCCTGGGACAGGAACCTACGAGCAGTACTTC.

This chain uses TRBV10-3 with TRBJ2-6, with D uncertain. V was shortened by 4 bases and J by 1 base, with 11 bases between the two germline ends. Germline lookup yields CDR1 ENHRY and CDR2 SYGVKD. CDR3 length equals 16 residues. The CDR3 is CAISVVSASGANVLTF. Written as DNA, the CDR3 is TGTGCCATCAGTGTAGTTAGTGCTTCTGGGGCCAACGTCCTGACTTTC.

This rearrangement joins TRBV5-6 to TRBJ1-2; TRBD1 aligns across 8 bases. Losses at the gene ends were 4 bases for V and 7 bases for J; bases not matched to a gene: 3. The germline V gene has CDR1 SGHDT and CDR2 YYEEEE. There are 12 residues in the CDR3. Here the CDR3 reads CASSTGTGGYTF. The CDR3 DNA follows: TGTGCCAGCAGCACCGGGACAGGTGGCTACACCTTC.

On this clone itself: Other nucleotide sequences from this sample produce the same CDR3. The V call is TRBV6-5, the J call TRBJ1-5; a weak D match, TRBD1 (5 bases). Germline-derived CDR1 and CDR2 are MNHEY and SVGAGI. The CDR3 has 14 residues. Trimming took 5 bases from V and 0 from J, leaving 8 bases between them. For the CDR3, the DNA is TGTGCCAGCAGTAGAGGGGATAGCAATCAGCCCCAGCATTTT. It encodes CASSRGDSNQPQHF.

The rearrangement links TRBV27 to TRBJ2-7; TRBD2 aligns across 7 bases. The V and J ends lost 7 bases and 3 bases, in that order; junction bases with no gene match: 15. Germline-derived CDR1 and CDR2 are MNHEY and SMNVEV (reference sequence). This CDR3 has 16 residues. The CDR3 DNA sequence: TGTGCCAGCACAACGGGAGGAGGTCGGGGCTTCTACGAGCAGTACTTC. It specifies CASTTGGGRGFYEQYF.

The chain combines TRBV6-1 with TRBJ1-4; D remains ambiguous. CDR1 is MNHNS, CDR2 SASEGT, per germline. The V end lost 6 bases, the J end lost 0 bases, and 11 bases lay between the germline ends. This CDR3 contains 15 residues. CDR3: CASRDPLTTNEKLFF. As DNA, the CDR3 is TGTGCCAGCAGAGACCCACTAACAACTAATGAAAAACTGTTTTTT.